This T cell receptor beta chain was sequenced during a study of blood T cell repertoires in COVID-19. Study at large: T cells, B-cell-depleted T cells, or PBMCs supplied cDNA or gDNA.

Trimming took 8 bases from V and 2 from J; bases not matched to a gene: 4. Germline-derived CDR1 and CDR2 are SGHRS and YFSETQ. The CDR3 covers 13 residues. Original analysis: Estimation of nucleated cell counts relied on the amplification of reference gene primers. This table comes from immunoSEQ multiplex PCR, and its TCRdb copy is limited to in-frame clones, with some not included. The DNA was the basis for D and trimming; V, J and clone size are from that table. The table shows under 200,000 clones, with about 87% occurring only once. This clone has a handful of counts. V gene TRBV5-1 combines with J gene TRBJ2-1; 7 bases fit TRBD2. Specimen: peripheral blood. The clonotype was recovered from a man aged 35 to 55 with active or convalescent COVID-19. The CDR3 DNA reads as TGCGCCAGTGCTCGGGGGGCCTACAATGAGCAGTTCTTC. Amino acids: CASARGAYNEQFF.